This TCR beta chain came from a study of response to subunit inactivated influenza vaccine. Germline CDR1 MNHEY, CDR2 SVGEGT. The CDR3 sequence is 14 residues long. Trimming removed 6 bases from V and 6 bases from J; junction bases left unmatched: 6. This clonotype has more than one count but fewer than ten. A single record per CDR3 protein comes from TCRdb applying MiXCR to the RT-PCR reads. The sample has some 640,000 distinct CDR3 sequences, 14% seen once. The rearrangement uses TRBV6-2 or TRBV6-3 and TRBJ1-5, with 9 bases that match TRBD1. The clonotype comes from a man aged 45 to 65 who received an inactivated influenza vaccine. The sequenced sample was PBMCs from blood, obtained roughly 15 days before vaccination. The CDR3: CASSPGQGTQPQHF. CDR3 DNA: TGTGCCAGCAGCCCAGGACAGGGGACTCAGCCCCAGCATTTT.